This T cell receptor beta chain was captured by sequencing in a study of cytomegalovirus exposure and HLA in healthy donors. Overall study: Early release data held 80 million to 100 million unique TCRs from HLA-typed donors. Study-level points and caveats: Reports indicate that TCR beta sequences accurately predicted the HLA-A and HLA-B alleles of most subjects. The study dropped some indistinguishable V segments, TRBV6-2 and TRBV6-3 among them. Certain sequence variants were highly shared and formed a cluster, and this cluster was likely a sequencing artifact.

Both 60 Vbeta primers and 13 Jbeta primers went into the PCR. TCRdb keeps only in-frame clones here, not all; method: immunoSEQ multiplex PCR. The sample shows 150,000 to 200,000 clones, about 80% of them seen only once. To note about this clone: Its target is unknown.

Germline V gene lookup returns CDR1 SGDLS and CDR2 YYNGEE. The V and J ends lost 0 bases and 5 bases, in that order; junction bases with no gene match: 4. The CDR3 is 14 amino acids. Sequenced: PBMCs. This sequence joins TRBV9 and TRBJ1-2; 7 bases are a match to TRBD1. This clonotype originated in a woman aged 25 to 39 in good health and CMV-seropositive. DNA of the CDR3: TGTGCCAGCAGCGTAGGGGCAGGGGGGTATGGCTACACCTTC. This encodes CASSVGAGGYGYTF. The full variable domain, rest sourced from reference TRBV9 and TRBJ1-2, is DSGVTQTPKHLITATGQRVTLRCSPRSGDLSVYWYQQSLDQGLQFLIQYYNGEERAKGNILERFSAQQFPDLHSELNLSSLELGDSALYFCASSVGAGGYGYTFGSGTRLTVV.